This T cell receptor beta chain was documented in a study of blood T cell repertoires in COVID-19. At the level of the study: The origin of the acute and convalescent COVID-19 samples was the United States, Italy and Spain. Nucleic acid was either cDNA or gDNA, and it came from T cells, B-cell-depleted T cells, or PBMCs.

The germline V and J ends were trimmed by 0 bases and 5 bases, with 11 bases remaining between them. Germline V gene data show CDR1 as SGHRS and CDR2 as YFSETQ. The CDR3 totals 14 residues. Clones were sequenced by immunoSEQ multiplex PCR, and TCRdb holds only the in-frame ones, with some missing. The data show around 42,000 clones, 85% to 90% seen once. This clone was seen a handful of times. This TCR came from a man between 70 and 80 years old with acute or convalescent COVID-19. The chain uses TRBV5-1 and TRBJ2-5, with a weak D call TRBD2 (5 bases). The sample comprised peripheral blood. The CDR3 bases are TGCGCCAGCAGCTTGGACACACCGGGGGAGACCCAGTACTTC. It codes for CASSLDTPGETQYF. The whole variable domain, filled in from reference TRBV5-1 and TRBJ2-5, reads KAGVTQTPRYLIKTRGQQVTLSCSPISGHRSVSWYQQTPGQGLQFLFEYFSETQRNKGNFPGRFSGRQFSNSRSEMNVSTLELGDSALYLCASSLDTPGETQYFGPGTRLLVL.